The clone carrying this T cell receptor (beta chain) was picked up many times. Its target is unknown. Unique molecular identifiers featured in each of the TCR beta cDNA libraries. MiXCR was run by TCRdb on the PCR reads, yielding one entry per CDR3 protein. The sample has approximately 260,000 distinct CDR3 sequences; 35% to 40% are singletons. This record comes from a study of post-analysis software for immune sequencing data. The CDR3 has 16 amino acids. The germline V gene has CDR1 SGHTA and CDR2 FQGNSA. Trimming at V came to 7 bases and at J to 3 bases, leaving 14 bases not matched to a gene. Study conclusions and caveats: With TRBV5-6, TRBV5-1 and TRBV20-1 included, about five TRBV segments were more frequent in patients than in controls. Controls significantly exceeded multiple sclerosis patients in normalized Chao1 diversity.

The V gene is TRBV7-2, the J gene TRBJ1-2; 7 nucleotides align to TRBD1. This receptor was identified in a girl aged 10-17 years with multiple sclerosis. Material: blood. CDR3 region: CASTTQPRTGYYGYTF. The CDR3 DNA reads TGTGCCAGCACCACTCAACCGCGGACAGGCTACTATGGCTACACCTTC.